This T cell receptor (beta chain) was profiled in a study of T cells in tuberculosis. The data were produced by immunoSEQ multiplex PCR, yet TCRdb's version contains in-frame clones alone and is incomplete. This table holds approximately 30,000 clones, approximately 91% found once. V was shortened by 7 bases and J by 5 bases, with 8 bases between the two germline ends. CDR3 length: 11 amino acids. The germline CDR1 and CDR2 sequences are ENHRY and SYGVKD. The receptor comes from a donor aged 10-29 years with latent tuberculosis or without tuberculosis infection. The specimen was PBMCs. V is TRBV10-3 and J is TRBJ1-1; maybe TRBD1 (6 bases). DNA for the CDR3: TGTGCCATCAAGGGGGGGACTGAAGCTTTCTTT. Translation: CAIKGGTEAFF.